The rows below give T cell receptor beta chains drawn from one sample of a study of T-cell reconstitution after alpha-beta-depleted transplantation in children. One entry per CDR3 protein, called by TCRdb with MiXCR from the PCR reads. The sample holds more than 200,000 distinct CDR3 sequences, 24% seen once. Source: PBMCs, mostly from graft donor cells, taken 360 days after TCRalphabeta/CD19-depleted stem cell transplant. All receptors derive from a female patient aged 2-10 years who had a stem cell transplant for congenital amegakaryocytic thrombocytopenia, so the T cells may come from the graft donor. Both conserved end residues are part of each CDR3. A D gene is named only where the DNA matches it firmly. Some rows mark clone size as missing; the rest say once, few, many or name a class of expanded clone.

j_gene,d_gene,v_gene,abundance,CDR3aa,CDR3nt
TRBJ2-2,TRBD2,TRBV7-7,.,CASSEIPGLAGAGELFF,TGTGCCAGCAGCGAAATTCCGGGACTAGCGGGAGCCGGGGAGCTGTTTTTT
TRBJ2-6,.,TRBV15,.,CATSRFRQESGANVLTF,TGTGCCACCAGCAGATTCCGACAGGAGTCTGGGGCCAACGTCCTGACTTTC
TRBJ2-7,TRBD1,TRBV20-1,many,CSAAGQGTHEQYF,TGCAGTGCTGCGGGACAGGGGACACACGAGCAGTACTTC
TRBJ2-5,.,TRBV20-1,.,CSARVWQRETQYF,TGCAGTGCTAGAGTATGGCAGAGAGAGACCCAGTACTTC
TRBJ2-3,.,TRBV4-3,.,CASSQDPWAGDTQYF,TGCGCCAGCAGCCAAGATCCGTGGGCAGGGGATACGCAGTATTTT
TRBJ2-5,.,TRBV4-3,many,CASSQVRQAKETQYF,TGCGCCAGCAGCCAAGTACGGCAGGCAAAAGAGACCCAGTACTTC
TRBJ1-5,.,TRBV19,.,CASSTPTGAWSNQPQHF,TGTGCCAGTAGCACACCTACAGGAGCCTGGAGCAATCAGCCCCAGCATTTT
TRBJ2-7,TRBD2,TRBV5-1,.,CASSRLVSAGNPYEQYF,TGCGCCAGCAGCCGCTTGGTCTCAGCGGGAAACCCCTACGAGCAGTACTTC
TRBJ1-6,.,TRBV5-1,.,CASSTDSYNSPLHF,TGCGCCAGCAGCACCGACAGCTATAATTCACCCCTCCACTTT
TRBJ2-7,TRBD1,TRBV28,.,CASSLSAGGYEQYF,TGTGCCAGCAGTTTATCCGCAGGGGGCTACGAGCAGTACTTC
TRBJ1-6,.,TRBV18,few,CASSPGQFNSPLHF,TGTGCCAGCTCACCGGGGCAGTTTAATTCACCCCTCCACTTT
TRBJ2-7,.,TRBV4-1,.,CASSQDYVVSEQYF,TGCGCCAGCAGCCAAGATTACGTGGTCAGCGAGCAGTACTTC
TRBJ2-7,.,TRBV13,.,CASSPSRGSKHSVTYEQYF,TGTGCCAGCAGCCCGTCCAGGGGTTCTAAGCATTCGGTTACCTACGAGCAGTACTTC
TRBJ2-5,TRBD1,TRBV28,few,CANLSTCTGEKETQYF,TGTGCCAACTTGTCCACCTGCACAGGGGAAAAAGAGACCCAGTACTTC
TRBJ2-3,TRBD2,TRBV28,.,CASSLGLTRGGADTQYF,TGTGCCAGCAGTTTAGGTCTTACGCGGGGGGGTGCAGATACGCAGTATTTT
TRBJ1-4,.,TRBV3-1,few,CASSPRAHEKLFF,TGTGCCAGCAGCCCTAGAGCCCATGAAAAACTGTTTTTT
TRBJ1-3,.,TRBV12-3/TRBV12-4,few,CVAKASSGNTIYF,TGTGTCGCCAAGGCCTCCTCTGGAAACACCATATATTTT
TRBJ2-2,TRBD1,TRBV30,few,CAWGVTGAGGELFF,TGTGCCTGGGGGGTAACAGGGGCAGGCGGGGAGCTGTTTTTT
TRBJ2-5,.,TRBV5-6,few,CASSYKLVWAQETQYF,TGTGCCAGCAGCTATAAGCTAGTCTGGGCCCAAGAGACCCAGTACTTC
TRBJ2-1,TRBD1,TRBV12-3/TRBV12-4,many,CASRLTGGSYNEQFF,TGTGCCAGCAGGTTGACAGGGGGATCCTACAATGAGCAGTTCTTC
TRBJ1-3,.,TRBV6-5,many,CASSFQGDNTIYF,TGTGCCAGCAGTTTTCAGGGCGACAACACCATATATTTT
TRBJ2-1,TRBD2,TRBV11-2,.,CASSSTSGNNEQFF,TGTGCCAGCAGTTCGACTAGCGGAAACAATGAGCAGTTCTTC
TRBJ1-2,.,TRBV2,.,CASSPGRHYGYTF,TGTGCCAGCAGCCCGGGACGGCACTATGGCTACACCTTC
TRBJ2-3,.,TRBV25-1,.,CASSESSTDTQYF,TGTGCCAGCAGTGAATCCAGCACAGATACGCAGTATTTT
TRBJ2-2,TRBD2,TRBV7-8,.,CASSLSGGATGELFF,TGTGCCAGCAGCTTGTCGGGGGGGGCCACCGGGGAGCTGTTTTTT
TRBJ2-1,TRBD2,TRBV29-1,many,CSVGGGPYNEQFF,TGCAGCGTTGGGGGGGGACCCTACAATGAGCAGTTCTTC
TRBJ2-3,.,TRBV4-3,many,CASSQVRQDTQYF,TGCGCCAGCAGCCAAGTTCGGCAAGATACGCAGTATTTT
TRBJ2-1,TRBD2,TRBV9,.,CASSASGSPSYNEQFF,TGTGCCAGCAGCGCTAGCGGGAGCCCCTCCTACAATGAGCAGTTCTTC
TRBJ2-1,TRBD1,TRBV7-8,few,CASSGDRGDNEQFF,TGTGCCAGCAGCGGGGACAGGGGGGACAATGAGCAGTTCTTC
TRBJ2-7,TRBD1,TRBV5-1,many,CASSLGGQALEQYF,TGCGCCAGCAGCTTGGGGGGACAGGCATTGGAGCAGTACTTC
TRBJ2-7,TRBD1,TRBV9,.,CASWKKGQGAQDGTTNEQYF,TGTGCCAGCTGGAAAAAGGGACAGGGGGCTCAAGACGGGACTACCAACGAGCAGTACTTC
TRBJ2-1,TRBD2,TRBV12-3/TRBV12-4,many,CAAGAGLLNEQFF,TGTGCCGCGGGAGCGGGACTACTCAATGAGCAGTTCTTC
TRBJ2-1,TRBD2,TRBV4-1,few,CASSQSRGRAYEQFF,TGCGCCAGCAGCCAAAGTCGCGGGAGGGCCTATGAGCAGTTCTTC
TRBJ2-2,.,TRBV7-2,few,CASSLGGSGNTGELFF,TGTGCCAGCAGCTTAGGCGGTAGCGGGAACACCGGGGAGCTGTTTTTT
TRBJ1-3,.,TRBV10-3,few,CAISESGGAGNTIYF,TGTGCCATCAGTGAGTCAGGAGGGGCTGGAAACACCATATATTTT
TRBJ1-1,.,TRBV5-1,.,CASSFSGFAEAFF,TGCGCCAGCAGCTTCTCAGGGTTCGCTGAAGCTTTCTTT
TRBJ2-7,TRBD2,TRBV6-5,.,CASSNLPAGVGYEQYF,TGTGCCAGCAGTAACCTCCCGGCGGGAGTTGGGTACGAGCAGTACTTC